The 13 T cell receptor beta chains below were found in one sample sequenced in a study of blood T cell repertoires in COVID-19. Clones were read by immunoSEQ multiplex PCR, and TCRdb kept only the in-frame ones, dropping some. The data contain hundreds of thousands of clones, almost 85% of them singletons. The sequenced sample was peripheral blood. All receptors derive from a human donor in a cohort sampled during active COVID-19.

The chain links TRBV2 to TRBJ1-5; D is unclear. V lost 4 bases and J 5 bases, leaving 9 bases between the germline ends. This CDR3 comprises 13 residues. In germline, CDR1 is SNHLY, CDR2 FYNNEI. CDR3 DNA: TGTGCCAGCAGTGTGGGCAGGTATCAGCCCCAGCATTTT. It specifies CASSVGRYQPQHF.

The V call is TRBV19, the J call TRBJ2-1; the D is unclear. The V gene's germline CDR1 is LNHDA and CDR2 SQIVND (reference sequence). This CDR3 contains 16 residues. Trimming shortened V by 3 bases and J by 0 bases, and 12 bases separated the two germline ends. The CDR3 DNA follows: TGTGCCAGTAGTATTCGGAGCGAGAGCTCCTACAATGAGCAGTTCTTC. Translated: CASSIRSESSYNEQFF.

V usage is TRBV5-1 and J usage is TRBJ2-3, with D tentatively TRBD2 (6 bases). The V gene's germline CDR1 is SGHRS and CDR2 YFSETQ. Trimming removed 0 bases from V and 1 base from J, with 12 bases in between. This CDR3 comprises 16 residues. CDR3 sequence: CASSLGRGKRTDTQYF. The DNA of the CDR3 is TGCGCCAGCAGCTTGGGGCGCGGGAAACGCACAGATACGCAGTATTTT.

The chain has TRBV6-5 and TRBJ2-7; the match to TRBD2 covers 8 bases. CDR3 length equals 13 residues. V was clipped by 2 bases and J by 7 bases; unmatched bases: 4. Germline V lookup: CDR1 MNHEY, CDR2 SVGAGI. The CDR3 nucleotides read TGTGCCAGCAGTTACCGCCTAGCGGGTGAGCAGTACTTC. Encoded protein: CASSYRLAGEQYF.

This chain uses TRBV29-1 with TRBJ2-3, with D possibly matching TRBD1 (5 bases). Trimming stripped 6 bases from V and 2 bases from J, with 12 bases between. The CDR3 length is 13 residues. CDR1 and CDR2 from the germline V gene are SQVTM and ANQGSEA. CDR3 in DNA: TGCAGCGTCAACAGACAGCTCACAGATACGCAGTATTTT. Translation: CSVNRQLTDTQYF.

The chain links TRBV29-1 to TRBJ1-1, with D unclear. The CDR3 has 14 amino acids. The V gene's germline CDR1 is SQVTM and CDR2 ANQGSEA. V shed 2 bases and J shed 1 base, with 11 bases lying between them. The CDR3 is CSVERSLANTEAFF. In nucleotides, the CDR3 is TGCAGCGTTGAAAGGTCGTTAGCGAACACTGAAGCTTTCTTT.

CDR3 sequence (DNA): TGTGCCAGCATCCCAGGTGGGGGGAGCTCCTATAATTCACCCCTCCACTTT. It translates to CASIPGGGSSYNSPLHF. The rearrangement joins TRBV7-8 to TRBJ1-6, with a weak D call TRBD1 (5 bases). Trimming cost V 7 bases and J 0 bases, with 16 bases left between them. CDR1 and CDR2 (germline): SGHVS, FQNEAQ. The CDR3 is 17 amino acids.

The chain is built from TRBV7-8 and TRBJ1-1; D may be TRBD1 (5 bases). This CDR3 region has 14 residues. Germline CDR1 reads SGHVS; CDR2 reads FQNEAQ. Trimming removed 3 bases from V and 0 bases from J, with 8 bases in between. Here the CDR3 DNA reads TGTGCCAGCAGCTTCACGGGGGTGAACACTGAAGCTTTCTTT. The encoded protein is CASSFTGVNTEAFF. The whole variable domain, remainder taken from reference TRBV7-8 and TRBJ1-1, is GAGVSQSPRYKVAKRGQDVALRCDPISGHVSLFWYQQALGQGPEFLTYFQNEAQLDKSGLPSDRFFAERPEGSVSTLKIQRTQQEDSAVYLCASSFTGVNTEAFFGQGTRLTVV.

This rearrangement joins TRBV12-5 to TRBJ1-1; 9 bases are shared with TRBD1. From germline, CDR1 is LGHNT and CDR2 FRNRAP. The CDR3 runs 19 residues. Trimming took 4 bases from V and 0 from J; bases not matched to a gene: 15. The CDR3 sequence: CASGSGTGKYRVVNTEAFF. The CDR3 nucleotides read TGTGCTAGTGGTTCCGGGACAGGGAAGTATAGGGTTGTGAACACTGAAGCTTTCTTT.

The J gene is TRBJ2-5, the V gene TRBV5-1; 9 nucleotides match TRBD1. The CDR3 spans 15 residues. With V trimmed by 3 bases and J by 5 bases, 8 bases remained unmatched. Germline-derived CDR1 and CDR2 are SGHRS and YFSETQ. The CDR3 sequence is CASSSPGQGGETQYF. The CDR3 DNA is TGCGCCAGCAGCTCTCCGGGACAGGGAGGGGAGACCCAGTACTTC.

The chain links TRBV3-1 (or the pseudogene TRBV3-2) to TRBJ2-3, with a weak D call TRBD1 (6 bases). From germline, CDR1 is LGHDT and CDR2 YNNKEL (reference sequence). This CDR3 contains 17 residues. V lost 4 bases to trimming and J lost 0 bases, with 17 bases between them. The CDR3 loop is CASSLRTVSSSTDTQYF. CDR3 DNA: TGTGCCAGCAGCCTCAGGACAGTCTCGTCTAGCACAGATACGCAGTATTTT.

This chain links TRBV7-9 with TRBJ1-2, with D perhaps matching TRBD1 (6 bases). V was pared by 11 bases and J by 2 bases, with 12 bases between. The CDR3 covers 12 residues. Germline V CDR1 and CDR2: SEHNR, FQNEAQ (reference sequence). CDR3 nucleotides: TGTGCCGGGACCGGGACAAACTATGGCTACACCTTC. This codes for CAGTGTNYGYTF. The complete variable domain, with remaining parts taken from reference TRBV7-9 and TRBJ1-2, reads DTGVSQNPRHKITKRGQNVTFRCDPISEHNRLYWYRQTLGQGPEFLTYFQNEAQLEKSRLLSDRFSAERPKGSFSTLEIQRTEQGDSAMYLCAGTGTNYGYTFGSGTRLTVV.

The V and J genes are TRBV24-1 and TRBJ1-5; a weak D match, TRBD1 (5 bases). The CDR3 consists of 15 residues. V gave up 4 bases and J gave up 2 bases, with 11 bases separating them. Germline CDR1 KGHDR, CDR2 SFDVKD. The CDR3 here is CATSDPGMGNQPQHF. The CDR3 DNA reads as TGTGCCACCAGTGACCCAGGGATGGGCAATCAGCCCCAGCATTTT.